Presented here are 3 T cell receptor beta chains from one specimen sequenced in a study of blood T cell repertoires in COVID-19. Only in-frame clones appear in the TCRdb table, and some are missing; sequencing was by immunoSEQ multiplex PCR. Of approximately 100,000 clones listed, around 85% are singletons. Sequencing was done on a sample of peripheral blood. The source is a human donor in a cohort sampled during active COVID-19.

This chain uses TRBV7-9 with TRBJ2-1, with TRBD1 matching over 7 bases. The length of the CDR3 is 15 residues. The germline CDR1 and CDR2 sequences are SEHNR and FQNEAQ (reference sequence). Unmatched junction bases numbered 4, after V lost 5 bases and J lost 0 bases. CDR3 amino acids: CASSPRGPSYNEQFF. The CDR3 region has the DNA TGTGCCAGCAGCCCGAGGGGGCCCTCCTACAATGAGCAGTTCTTC. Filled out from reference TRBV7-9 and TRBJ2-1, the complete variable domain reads DTGVSQNPRHKITKRGQNVTFRCDPISEHNRLYWYRQTLGQGPEFLTYFQNEAQLEKSRLLSDRFSAERPKGSFSTLEIQRTEQGDSAMYLCASSPRGPSYNEQFFGPGTRLTVL.

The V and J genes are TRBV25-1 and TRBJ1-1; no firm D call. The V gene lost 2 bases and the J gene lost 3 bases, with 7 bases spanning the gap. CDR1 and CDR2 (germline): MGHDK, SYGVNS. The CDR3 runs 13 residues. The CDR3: CASSELSYTEAFF. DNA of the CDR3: TGTGCCAGCAGTGAACTGTCGTACACTGAAGCTTTCTTT.

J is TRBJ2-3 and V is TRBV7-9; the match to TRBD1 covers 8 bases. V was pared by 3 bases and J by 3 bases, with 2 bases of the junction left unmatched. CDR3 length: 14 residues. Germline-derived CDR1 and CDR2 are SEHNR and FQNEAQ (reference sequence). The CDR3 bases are TGTGCCAGCAGCTTCCAGGGGGCAACAGATACGCAGTATTTT. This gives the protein CASSFQGATDTQYF.